Listed below are T cell receptor beta chains from one sample, sequenced in a study of shared clonotypes between healthy human individuals. The repertoire was sequenced with immunoSEQ multiplex PCR; TCRdb's copy has only in-frame clones and lacks some. This sample has under 2.5 million clones, with just under 95% found just once. The sequenced sample was naive CD4+ T cells from PBMCs. The receptor source for this set is a man aged 18 to 29 in good health. Some clones in this sample may be carry-over from other donors' samples. CDR3s include the opening cysteine and the closing phenylalanine or tryptophan. The D gene is left open where the match is weak. Clone size is shown for a subset of rows, as once, few, many or a class of expanded clone.

v_gene: TRBV28
j_gene: TRBJ2-7
d_gene: .
abundance: .
len: 11
CDR3aa: CASSLRSEQYF

v_gene: TRBV6-1
j_gene: TRBJ2-5
d_gene: .
abundance: .
len: 13
CDR3aa: CASSEAIRVTQYF

v_gene: TRBV18
j_gene: TRBJ2-7
d_gene: .
abundance: few
len: 15
CDR3aa: CASSPMGGAQGEQYF

v_gene: TRBV6-5
j_gene: TRBJ2-6
d_gene: .
abundance: .
len: 13
CDR3aa: CASYTGGANVLTF

v_gene: TRBV28
j_gene: TRBJ1-2
d_gene: .
abundance: once
len: 12
CDR3aa: CASSPRTGGYTF

v_gene: TRBV18
j_gene: TRBJ1-2
d_gene: TRBD1
abundance: .
len: 15
CDR3aa: CASSPTGTESYGYTF

v_gene: TRBV5-5
j_gene: TRBJ1-5
d_gene: .
abundance: .
len: 14
CDR3aa: CASSLDRDRGPQHF

v_gene: TRBV6-1
j_gene: TRBJ2-7
d_gene: TRBD2
abundance: .
len: 15
CDR3aa: CASTPGLAGVGEQYF

v_gene: TRBV9
j_gene: TRBJ1-5
d_gene: TRBD1
abundance: few
len: 15
CDR3aa: CASSPQGAGNQPQHF

v_gene: TRBV7-6
j_gene: TRBJ2-1
d_gene: .
abundance: .
len: 14
CDR3aa: CASSTRKSYNEQFF

v_gene: TRBV30
j_gene: TRBJ2-3
d_gene: .
abundance: .
len: 13
CDR3aa: CAWGLGGPRPQYF

v_gene: TRBV11-2
j_gene: TRBJ2-3
d_gene: TRBD2
abundance: .
len: 18
CDR3aa: CASSLWASGRAVTDTQYF

v_gene: TRBV30
j_gene: TRBJ1-2
d_gene: .
abundance: .
len: 14
CDR3aa: CAWSVGGLSYGYTF

v_gene: TRBV11-1
j_gene: TRBJ2-1
d_gene: .
abundance: .
len: 15
CDR3aa: CASTAGGLAGPEQFF

v_gene: TRBV6-5
j_gene: TRBJ2-7
d_gene: TRBD1
abundance: .
len: 15
CDR3aa: CASRRTRDSTYEQYF

v_gene: TRBV18
j_gene: TRBJ2-2
d_gene: TRBD1
abundance: .
len: 15
CDR3aa: CASSPLMDRTGELFF

v_gene: TRBV7-2
j_gene: TRBJ2-7
d_gene: TRBD2
abundance: .
len: 15
CDR3aa: CASSPRLAGGYEQYF

v_gene: TRBV9
j_gene: TRBJ1-2
d_gene: .
abundance: .
len: 14
CDR3aa: CASSVGGGNYGYTF

v_gene: TRBV7-2
j_gene: TRBJ2-3
d_gene: TRBD1
abundance: .
len: 15
CDR3aa: CASKDRGSGTDTQYF

v_gene: TRBV6-1
j_gene: TRBJ1-3
d_gene: .
abundance: .
len: 14
CDR3aa: CASTLGGSGNTIYF

v_gene: TRBV5-1
j_gene: TRBJ2-1
d_gene: .
abundance: .
len: 14
CDR3aa: CASSLGGLNNEQFF

v_gene: TRBV29-1
j_gene: TRBJ1-1
d_gene: .
abundance: few
len: 13
CDR3aa: CSVRGTLNTEAFF

v_gene: TRBV29-1
j_gene: TRBJ1-1
d_gene: .
abundance: few
len: 11
CDR3aa: CSVATLSEAFF

v_gene: TRBV5-1
j_gene: TRBJ2-1
d_gene: .
abundance: .
len: 14
CDR3aa: CASSPNNKEYEQFF

v_gene: TRBV29-1
j_gene: TRBJ2-3
d_gene: TRBD2
abundance: .
len: 15
CDR3aa: CSVLSLIGGSDTQYF

v_gene: TRBV29-1
j_gene: TRBJ2-7
d_gene: TRBD1
abundance: .
len: 18
CDR3aa: CSVGVQGALTTRPTEQYF

v_gene: TRBV4-1
j_gene: TRBJ2-2
d_gene: .
abundance: once
len: 15
CDR3aa: CASSLPLEGTGELFF

v_gene: TRBV29-1
j_gene: TRBJ2-3
d_gene: .
abundance: .
len: 14
CDR3aa: CSLKRGASTDTQYF

v_gene: TRBV5-1
j_gene: TRBJ1-2
d_gene: .
abundance: few
len: 11
CDR3aa: CASSLDGGYTF

v_gene: TRBV6-6
j_gene: TRBJ1-4
d_gene: .
abundance: .
len: 16
CDR3aa: CASSRLRGTTNEKLFF

v_gene: TRBV25-1
j_gene: TRBJ2-7
d_gene: .
abundance: .
len: 15
CDR3aa: CASSEFMTGSYEQYF

v_gene: TRBV15
j_gene: TRBJ1-5
d_gene: .
abundance: .
len: 15
CDR3aa: CATSREGGFWQPQHF

v_gene: TRBV7-2
j_gene: TRBJ2-5
d_gene: .
abundance: .
len: 14
CDR3aa: CASSLGSSEETQYF

v_gene: TRBV2
j_gene: TRBJ1-4
d_gene: .
abundance: .
len: 15
CDR3aa: CASSDPGRGNEKLFF

v_gene: TRBV30
j_gene: TRBJ1-3
d_gene: .
abundance: .
len: 12
CDR3aa: CAWSNSGNTIYF

v_gene: TRBV7-8
j_gene: TRBJ1-5
d_gene: .
abundance: .
len: 16
CDR3aa: CASSSYGGPGDQPQHF

v_gene: TRBV6-1
j_gene: TRBJ2-2
d_gene: TRBD2
abundance: .
len: 17
CDR3aa: CASSDRLAGGVTGELFF

v_gene: TRBV5-1
j_gene: TRBJ2-7
d_gene: TRBD2
abundance: .
len: 15
CDR3aa: CASSLEGLAGREQYF

v_gene: TRBV5-5
j_gene: TRBJ2-5
d_gene: .
abundance: .
len: 15
CDR3aa: CASSFTGSRGETQYF

v_gene: TRBV21-1
j_gene: TRBJ2-1
d_gene: .
abundance: .
len: 17
CDR3aa: CASSSPCPRKSYNEQFF

v_gene: TRBV7-2
j_gene: TRBJ2-6
d_gene: .
abundance: .
len: 15
CDR3aa: CASSSTATGANVLTF